This T cell receptor (beta chain) was sequenced during a study of T cell changes during pregnancy in multiple sclerosis. Germline-derived CDR1 and CDR2 are SGHNT and YYREEE (reference sequence). The CDR3 is 15 residues long. Trimming shortened V by 2 bases and J by 7 bases, and 15 bases separated the two germline ends. Profiled with immunoSEQ multiplex PCR; TCRdb holds only in-frame clones, not every one. The repertoire holds about 75,000 clones, with 90% to 95% as singletons. This sequence originates from a female donor with multiple sclerosis, enrolled in a pregnancy study. The starting material was CD4+ T cells from peripheral blood mononuclear cells, obtained before pregnancy. J is TRBJ2-2 and V is TRBV5-4; D is possibly TRBD1 (6 bases). The CDR3 region has the DNA TGTGCCAGCAGCTTTGGGGGCCCGGCAGGCGGGGAGCTGTTTTTT. Its protein product is CASSFGGPAGGELFF.